Included here is one TCR beta chain sequence, with context. Its antigen is unknown. The repertoire was sequenced with immunoSEQ multiplex PCR; TCRdb's copy has only in-frame clones and lacks some. The sample gives approximately 11,000 clones, 67% of which show up once; roughly 12% is in the top ten. V gave up 5 bases and J gave up 9 bases, with 14 bases separating them. Per germline, CDR1 SEHNR and CDR2 FQNEAQ (reference sequence). The CDR3 consists of 14 residues. The sample is drawn from a study of CD4+ T cells in melanoma. The study, taken as a whole, reports: CD8+ T cell, macrophage and B cell function reportedly correlated with neoantigen-specific CD4+ T cells.

This receptor was obtained from a human donor with melanoma. Sequenced: cells from a culture (not recorded whether cultured in vitro). The chain joins TRBV7-9 to TRBJ1-6; a possible D gene is TRBD1 (6 bases). This CDR3 reads CASSRGGVGSPLHF. The CDR3 DNA sequence: TGTGCCAGCAGCCGAGGGGGGGTGGGTTCACCCCTCCACTTT.